This T cell receptor beta chain was sequenced in a study of chemoradiotherapy in HPV16-positive cancers. The CDR3 consists of 15 residues. Losses at the gene ends were 0 bases for V and 7 bases for J; bases not matched to a gene: 7. Germline V gene sequence: CDR1 MNHNY, CDR2 SVGAGI (reference sequence). Assay used: immunoSEQ multiplex PCR; TCRdb lists only in-frame clones, some missing. The sample has roughly 6,100 clones, roughly 73% seen once; the top ten hold roughly 31%. The sample holds a few counts of this clone. The receptor comes from a human donor with HPV-associated anogenital cancer. The V gene is TRBV6-6, the J gene TRBJ2-5, with 8 bases aligning to TRBD2. The sequences come from tumor tissue, collected from a patient who underwent chemoradiotherapy. The CDR3 DNA sequence: TGTGCCAGCAGTTACTCTTCGACCAGCGGGGGGACCCAGTACTTC. The encoded protein is CASSYSSTSGGTQYF.